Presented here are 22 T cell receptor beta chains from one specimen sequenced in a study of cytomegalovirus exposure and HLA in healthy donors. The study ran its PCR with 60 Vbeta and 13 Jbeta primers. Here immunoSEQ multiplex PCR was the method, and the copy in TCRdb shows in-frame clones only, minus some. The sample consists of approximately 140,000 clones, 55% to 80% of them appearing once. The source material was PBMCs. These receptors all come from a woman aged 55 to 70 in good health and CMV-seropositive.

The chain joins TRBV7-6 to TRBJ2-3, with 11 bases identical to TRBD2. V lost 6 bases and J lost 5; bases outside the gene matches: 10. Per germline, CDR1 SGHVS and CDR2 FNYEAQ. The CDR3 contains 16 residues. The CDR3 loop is CASSYGSGRAKDTQYF. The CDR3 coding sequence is TGTGCCAGCAGTTATGGTAGCGGGAGGGCAAAAGATACGCAGTATTTT. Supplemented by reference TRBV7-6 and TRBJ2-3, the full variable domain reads GAGVSQSPRYKVTKRGQDVALRCDPISGHVSLYWYRQALGQGPEFLTYFNYEAQQDKSGLPNDRFSAERPEGSISTLTIQRTEQRDSAMYRCASSYGSGRAKDTQYFGPGTRLTVL.

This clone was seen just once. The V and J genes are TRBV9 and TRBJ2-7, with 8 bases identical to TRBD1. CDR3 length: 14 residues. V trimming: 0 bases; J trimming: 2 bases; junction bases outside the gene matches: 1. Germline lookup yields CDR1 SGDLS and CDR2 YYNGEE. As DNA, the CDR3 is TGTGCCAGCAGCGTAGGGGGACAGGCCTACGAGCAGTACTTC. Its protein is CASSVGGQAYEQYF.

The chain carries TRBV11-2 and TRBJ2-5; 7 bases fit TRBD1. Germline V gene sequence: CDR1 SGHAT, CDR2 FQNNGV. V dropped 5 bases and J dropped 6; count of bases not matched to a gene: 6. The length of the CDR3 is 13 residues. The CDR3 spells CASSPGGTKTQYF. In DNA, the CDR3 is TGTGCCAGCAGCCCAGGGGGTACGAAGACCCAGTACTTC.

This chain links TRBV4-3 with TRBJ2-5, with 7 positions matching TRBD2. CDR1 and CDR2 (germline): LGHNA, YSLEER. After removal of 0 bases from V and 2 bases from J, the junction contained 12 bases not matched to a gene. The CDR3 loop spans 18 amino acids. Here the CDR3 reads CASSQDLRTSGGQETQYF. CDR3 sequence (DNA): TGCGCCAGCAGCCAAGATTTGCGGACTAGTGGGGGGCAAGAGACCCAGTACTTC.

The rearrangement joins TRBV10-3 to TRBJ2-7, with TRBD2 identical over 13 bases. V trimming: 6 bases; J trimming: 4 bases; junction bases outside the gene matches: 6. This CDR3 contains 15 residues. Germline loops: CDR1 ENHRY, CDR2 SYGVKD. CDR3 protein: CAISRLAGGEYEQYF. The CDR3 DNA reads TGTGCCATCAGCCGACTAGCGGGAGGCGAGTACGAGCAGTACTTC.

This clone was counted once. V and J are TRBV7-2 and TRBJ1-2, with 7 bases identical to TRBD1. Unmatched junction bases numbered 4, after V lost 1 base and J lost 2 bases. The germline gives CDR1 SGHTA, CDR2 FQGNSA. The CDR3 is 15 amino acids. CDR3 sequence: CASSLVRRGNYGYTF. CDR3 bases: TGTGCCAGCAGCTTAGTTCGCAGGGGGAACTATGGCTACACCTTC.

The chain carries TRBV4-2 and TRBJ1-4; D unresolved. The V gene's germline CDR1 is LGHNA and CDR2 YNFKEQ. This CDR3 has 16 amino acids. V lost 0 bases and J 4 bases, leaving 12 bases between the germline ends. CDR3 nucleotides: TGTGCCAGCAGCCAAGATTACGGAGGAGTTAATGAAAAACTGTTTTTT. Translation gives CASSQDYGGVNEKLFF.

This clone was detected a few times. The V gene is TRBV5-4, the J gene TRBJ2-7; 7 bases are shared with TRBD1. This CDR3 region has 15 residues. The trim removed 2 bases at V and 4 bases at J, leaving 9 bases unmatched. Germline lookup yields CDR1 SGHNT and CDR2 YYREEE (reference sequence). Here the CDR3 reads CASSFFEGAVYEQYF. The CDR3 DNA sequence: TGTGCCAGCAGCTTTTTTGAGGGGGCGGTGTACGAGCAGTACTTC.

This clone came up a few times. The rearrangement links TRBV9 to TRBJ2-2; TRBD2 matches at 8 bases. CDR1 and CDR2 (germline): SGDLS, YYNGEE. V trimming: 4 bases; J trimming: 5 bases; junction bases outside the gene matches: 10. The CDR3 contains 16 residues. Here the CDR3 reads CASSPSLADGTGELFF. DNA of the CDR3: TGTGCCAGCAGCCCCTCACTAGCGGATGGAACCGGGGAGCTGTTTTTT. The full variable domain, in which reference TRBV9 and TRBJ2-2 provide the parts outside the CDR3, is DSGVTQTPKHLITATGQRVTLRCSPRSGDLSVYWYQQSLDQGLQFLIQYYNGEERAKGNILERFSAQQFPDLHSELNLSSLELGDSALYFCASSPSLADGTGELFFGEGSRLTVL.

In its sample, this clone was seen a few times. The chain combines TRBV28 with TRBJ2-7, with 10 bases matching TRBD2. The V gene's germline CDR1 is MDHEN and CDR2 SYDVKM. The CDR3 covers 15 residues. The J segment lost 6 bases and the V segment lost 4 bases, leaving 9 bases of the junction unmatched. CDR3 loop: CASSSTGLAGVEQYF. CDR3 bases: TGTGCCAGCAGTTCAACGGGGCTAGCGGGAGTCGAGCAGTACTTC.

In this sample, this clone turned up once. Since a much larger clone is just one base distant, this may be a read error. CDR3 loop: CASSPSGSSYEQYF. The CDR3, as DNA: TGTGCCAGCAGCCCCAGCGGGAGCTCCTACGAGCAGTACTTC. The chain carries TRBV7-3 and TRBJ2-5; 8 bases agree with TRBD2. TRBJ2-7 explains the end of the DNA better; the J call may be wrong. The V gene's germline CDR1 is SGHTA and CDR2 FQGTGA. This CDR3 comprises 14 residues.

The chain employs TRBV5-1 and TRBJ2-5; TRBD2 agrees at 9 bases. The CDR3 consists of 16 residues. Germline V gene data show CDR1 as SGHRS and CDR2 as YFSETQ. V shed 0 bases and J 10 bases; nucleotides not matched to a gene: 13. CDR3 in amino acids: CASSLEAAGGRGDQYF. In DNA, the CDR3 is TGCGCCAGCAGCTTGGAGGCAGCGGGGGGCCGGGGGGACCAGTACTTC.

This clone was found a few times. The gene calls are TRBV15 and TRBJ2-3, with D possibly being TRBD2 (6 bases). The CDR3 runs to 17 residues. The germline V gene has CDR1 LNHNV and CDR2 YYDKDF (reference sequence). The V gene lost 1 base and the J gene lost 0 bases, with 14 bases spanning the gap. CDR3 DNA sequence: TGTGCCACCAGCAGAGGCCCTAGCGCCACTAGCACAGATACGCAGTATTTT. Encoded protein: CATSRGPSATSTDTQYF.

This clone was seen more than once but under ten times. This CDR3 reads CASSVAGTGLNEKLFF. The DNA of the CDR3 is TGTGCCAGCAGCGTAGCTGGGACAGGGCTTAATGAAAAACTGTTTTTT. The chain uses TRBV9 and TRBJ1-4; 9 nucleotides line up with TRBD1. CDR3 size: 16 residues. In germline, CDR1 is SGDLS, CDR2 YYNGEE. The V gene end was trimmed by 0 bases and the J gene end by 4 bases; junction bases not matched to a gene: 4.

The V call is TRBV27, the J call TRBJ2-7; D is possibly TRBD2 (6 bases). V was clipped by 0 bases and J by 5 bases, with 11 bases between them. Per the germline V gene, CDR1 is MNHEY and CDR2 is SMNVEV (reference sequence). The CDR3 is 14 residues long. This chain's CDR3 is CASSLSPGGNEQYF. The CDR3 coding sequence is TGTGCCAGCAGTTTATCTCCGGGCGGGAACGAGCAGTACTTC.

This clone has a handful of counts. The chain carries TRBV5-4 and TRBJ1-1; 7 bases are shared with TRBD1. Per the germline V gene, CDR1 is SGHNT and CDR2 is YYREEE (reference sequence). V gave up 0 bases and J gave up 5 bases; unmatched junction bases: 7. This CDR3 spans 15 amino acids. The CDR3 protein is CASSLDGRGNTEAFF. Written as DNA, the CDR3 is TGTGCCAGCAGCTTGGATGGCAGGGGGAATACTGAAGCTTTCTTT.

CDR3 sequence reads: CASSPQWGLQETQYF. DNA for the CDR3: TGTGCCAGCTCACCGCAGTGGGGCCTCCAAGAGACCCAGTACTTC. The chain has TRBV18 and TRBJ2-5; a possible D gene is TRBD1 (5 bases). With 3 bases removed from V and 1 base from J, the gap between germline ends came to 12 bases. Germline V lookup: CDR1 KGHSH, CDR2 LQKENI. The CDR3 totals 15 residues.

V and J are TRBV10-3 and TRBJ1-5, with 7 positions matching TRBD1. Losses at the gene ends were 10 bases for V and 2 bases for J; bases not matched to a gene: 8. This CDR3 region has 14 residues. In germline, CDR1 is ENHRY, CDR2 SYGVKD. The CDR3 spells CATTTGIGNQPQHF. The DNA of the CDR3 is TGTGCCACCACGACAGGGATCGGCAATCAGCCCCAGCATTTT.

The CDR3 DNA follows: TGCGCCAGCAGCTTGCAGGGCGGCTCGATCGACTATGGCTACACCTTC. Translating gives CASSLQGGSIDYGYTF. This chain links TRBV5-1 with TRBJ1-2; a possible D gene is TRBD1 (5 bases). The CDR3 covers 16 residues. V was clipped by 1 base and J by 3 bases, with 16 bases between them. Germline V gene data show CDR1 as SGHRS and CDR2 as YFSETQ.

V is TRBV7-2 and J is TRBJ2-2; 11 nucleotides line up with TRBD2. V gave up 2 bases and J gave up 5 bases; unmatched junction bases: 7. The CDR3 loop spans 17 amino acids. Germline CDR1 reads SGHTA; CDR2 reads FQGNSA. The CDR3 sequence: CASSLRGTSGRTGELFF. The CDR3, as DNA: TGTGCCAGCAGCTTACGGGGAACTAGCGGGAGAACCGGGGAGCTGTTTTTT.

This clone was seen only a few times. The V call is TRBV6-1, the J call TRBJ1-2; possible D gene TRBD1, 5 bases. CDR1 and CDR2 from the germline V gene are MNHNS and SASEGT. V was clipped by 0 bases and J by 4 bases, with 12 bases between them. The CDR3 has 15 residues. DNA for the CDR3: TGTGCCAGCAGTGAAGCGCTTCAGGGTGGCTATGGCTACACCTTC. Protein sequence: CASSEALQGGYGYTF.

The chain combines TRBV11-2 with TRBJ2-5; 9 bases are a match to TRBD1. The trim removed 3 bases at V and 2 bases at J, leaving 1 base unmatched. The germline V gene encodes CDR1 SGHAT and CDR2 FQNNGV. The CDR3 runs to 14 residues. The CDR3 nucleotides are TGTGCCAGCAGCTTCGGGACAGGGCAAGAGACCCAGTACTTC. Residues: CASSFGTGQETQYF.